Listed below are T cell receptor beta chains from one sample, sequenced in a study of blood T cell repertoires in COVID-19. TCRdb's table, derived via immunoSEQ multiplex PCR, lists solely in-frame clones and lacks some. The sample carries 200,000 to 250,000 clones, approximately 86% recorded once. Material for sequencing was PBMCs or T cells enriched from blood (not recorded which). The receptor set was obtained from a woman in her thirties or forties with acute COVID-19. Both conserved end residues are part of each CDR3. The D gene is left open where the match is weak. Clone size is not always given. Where it is, it says once, few, many or a class for expanded clones.

v_call: TRBV3-1/TRBV3-2
d_call: TRBD2
clone_size: -
j_call: TRBJ2-1
cdr3_nt: TGTGCCAGCAGCCAAGATTTGACTAGCGGGAGTGTTTACAATGAGCAGTTCTTC
cdr3_aa: CASSQDLTSGSVYNEQFF

v_call: TRBV7-2
d_call: -
clone_size: -
j_call: TRBJ1-2
cdr3_nt: TGTGCCAGCAGCTTAGCCGGGGACTATGGCTACACCTTC
cdr3_aa: CASSLAGDYGYTF

v_call: TRBV12-3/TRBV12-4
d_call: -
clone_size: -
j_call: TRBJ2-4
cdr3_nt: TGTGCCAGCAGGGGGGGACAGCAAAACATTCAGTACTTC
cdr3_aa: CASRGGQQNIQYF

v_call: TRBV30
d_call: TRBD1
clone_size: -
j_call: TRBJ2-5
cdr3_nt: TGTGCCTGGAGTGGTGGGACAGGGATTCAAGAGACCCAGTACTTC
cdr3_aa: CAWSGGTGIQETQYF

v_call: TRBV11-2
d_call: -
clone_size: -
j_call: TRBJ2-1
cdr3_nt: TGTGCCAGCAGCAAACGCGGGATATTCAATGAGCAGTTCTTC
cdr3_aa: CASSKRGIFNEQFF

v_call: TRBV28
d_call: TRBD2
clone_size: -
j_call: TRBJ2-3
cdr3_nt: TGTGCCAGCAGTTTATGGCGGGAGGGCCGAGGGGATACGCAGTATTTT
cdr3_aa: CASSLWREGRGDTQYF

v_call: TRBV19
d_call: TRBD1
clone_size: -
j_call: TRBJ1-4
cdr3_nt: TGTGCCAGTAGTATAACAGGGGCTAGAGTTGAAAAACTGTTTTTT
cdr3_aa: CASSITGARVEKLFF

v_call: TRBV6-5
d_call: -
clone_size: -
j_call: TRBJ1-1
cdr3_nt: TGTGCCAGCAGTTACGACCCAAACTATGAAGCTTTCTTT
cdr3_aa: CASSYDPNYEAFF

v_call: TRBV27
d_call: TRBD1
clone_size: -
j_call: TRBJ2-2
cdr3_nt: TGTGCCAGCAGTCCCGCACCGGGACAGGGGCACACCGGGGAGCTGTTTTTT
cdr3_aa: CASSPAPGQGHTGELFF

v_call: TRBV7-9
d_call: -
clone_size: -
j_call: TRBJ2-3
cdr3_nt: TGTGCCAGCAGTGGCAGGGCCACAGATACGCAGTATTTT
cdr3_aa: CASSGRATDTQYF

v_call: TRBV6-6
d_call: -
clone_size: few
j_call: TRBJ2-1
cdr3_nt: TGTGCCAGCGGGGAAGAGCGGTTATCCTACAATGAGCAGTTCTTC
cdr3_aa: CASGEERLSYNEQFF

v_call: TRBV5-8
d_call: -
clone_size: -
j_call: TRBJ2-5
cdr3_nt: TGTGCCAGCAGCTACTACAGGGACCAAGAGACCCAGTACTTC
cdr3_aa: CASSYYRDQETQYF

v_call: TRBV11-3
d_call: TRBD2
clone_size: -
j_call: TRBJ2-5
cdr3_nt: TGTGCCAGCAGCCCGAGACTAGCGGGAGGGGTGGAGACCCAGTACTTC
cdr3_aa: CASSPRLAGGVETQYF

v_call: TRBV5-6
d_call: -
clone_size: -
j_call: TRBJ2-7
cdr3_nt: TGTGCCAGCAGCCCTACCTGGGGGGCCTACGAGCAGTACTTC
cdr3_aa: CASSPTWGAYEQYF

v_call: TRBV5-6
d_call: TRBD1
clone_size: -
j_call: TRBJ2-1
cdr3_nt: TGTGCCAGCAGCTCTGACAGGGTGATTGGCAATGAGCAGTTCTTC
cdr3_aa: CASSSDRVIGNEQFF

v_call: TRBV30
d_call: -
clone_size: -
j_call: TRBJ1-5
cdr3_nt: TGTGCCTGGAGTGTAGCAGGTGGGCGCAATCAGCCCCAGCATTTT
cdr3_aa: CAWSVAGGRNQPQHF

v_call: TRBV7-3
d_call: TRBD2
clone_size: -
j_call: TRBJ2-1
cdr3_nt: TGTGCCAGCAGCTTCGGGACTAGCGTTAATAATGAGCAGTTCTTC
cdr3_aa: CASSFGTSVNNEQFF

v_call: TRBV6-5
d_call: -
clone_size: -
j_call: TRBJ1-1
cdr3_nt: TGTGCCAGCAGTTACGCAGGCCTGAACACTGAAGCTTTCTTT
cdr3_aa: CASSYAGLNTEAFF

v_call: TRBV28
d_call: -
clone_size: -
j_call: TRBJ1-5
cdr3_nt: TGTGCCAGCAGCCAGGGTGGGGGCAATCAGCCCCAGCATTTT
cdr3_aa: CASSQGGGNQPQHF

v_call: TRBV27
d_call: TRBD2
clone_size: -
j_call: TRBJ2-1
cdr3_nt: TGTGCCAGCAGTTTAATGACTAGCGGGCCCTACAATGAGCAGTTCTTC
cdr3_aa: CASSLMTSGPYNEQFF

v_call: TRBV6-6
d_call: TRBD1
clone_size: -
j_call: TRBJ1-2
cdr3_nt: TGTGCCAGCAGTCCCTCACAGGGGCGGAACTATGGCTACACCTTC
cdr3_aa: CASSPSQGRNYGYTF

v_call: TRBV11-3
d_call: -
clone_size: -
j_call: TRBJ2-3
cdr3_nt: TGTGCCAGCAGCCCTGGGCGAGCGGAGCGCACAGATACGCAGTATTTT
cdr3_aa: CASSPGRAERTDTQYF

v_call: TRBV27
d_call: -
clone_size: -
j_call: TRBJ2-7
cdr3_nt: TGTGCCAGCAGTTTAATCGGGGACGAGCAGTACTTC
cdr3_aa: CASSLIGDEQYF

v_call: TRBV7-9
d_call: TRBD1
clone_size: -
j_call: TRBJ1-4
cdr3_nt: TGTGCCAGCAGCTCCGGGACAGGCATTAATGAAAAACTGTTTTTT
cdr3_aa: CASSSGTGINEKLFF

v_call: TRBV29-1
d_call: TRBD2
clone_size: -
j_call: TRBJ2-2
cdr3_nt: TGCAGCGCCCAGGGACTAGCGGGAGGGCCTGGCGGGGAGCTGTTTTTT
cdr3_aa: CSAQGLAGGPGGELFF